This record concerns one T cell receptor (beta chain) sequence. The antigen is undetermined. The sample belongs to a study of shared clonotypes between healthy human individuals. Overall study: The study enrolled a couple of women and a few men aged 18 to 49.

Only in-frame clones appear in the TCRdb table, and some are missing; sequencing was by immunoSEQ multiplex PCR. The table records over a million clones, roughly 96% of them present only once. Study-wide results and caveats: The study's rarefaction showed incomplete sorted-subset sequencing despite large depth.

Germline V CDR1 and CDR2: LNHDA, SQIVND (reference sequence). After removal of 6 bases from V and 4 bases from J, the junction contained 9 bases not matched to a gene. This CDR3 comprises 14 residues. The V and J genes are TRBV19 and TRBJ2-7, with 7 bases aligning to TRBD2. Material: naive CD4+ T cells sorted from blood. Subset given: CD45RA+ positively selected. The TCR comes from a man aged 25 to 40 in good health. CDR3 region: CASRNPGLPYEQYF. The CDR3 DNA is TGTGCCAGTAGGAACCCGGGACTACCTTACGAGCAGTACTTC.